This T cell receptor beta chain was identified in a study of T cells in Graves' hyperthyroidism and ophthalmopathy. Researchers took RNA transcripts and amplified the TCR beta CDR3 regions from them. Using the HTBI primer set, a first-round RT-PCR was run on the TCR CDR3. One entry per CDR3 protein results from TCRdb running MiXCR on the multiplex PCR reads. Counted here are hundreds of thousands of distinct CDR3 sequences, less than 25% occurring once; the ten biggest clones make up under 35%. As to this clonotype: Antigen specificity is unknown.

Broader study findings: Blood also carried most thyroid clonotypes expanded above 0.001.

Sample: blood. The sequence was collected from a man under 40 with Graves' ophthalmopathy.

The CDR3 coding sequence is TGCGCCAGCAGCGCCAGGGACACGGACTATGGCTACACCTTC. It encodes CASSARDTDYGYTF. The chain recombines TRBV5-1 with TRBJ1-2; D might be TRBD1 (6 bases). Germline CDR1 and CDR2: SGHRS and YFSETQ. The V end lost 4 bases, the J end lost 3 bases, and 13 bases lay between the germline ends. This CDR3 spans 14 amino acids.